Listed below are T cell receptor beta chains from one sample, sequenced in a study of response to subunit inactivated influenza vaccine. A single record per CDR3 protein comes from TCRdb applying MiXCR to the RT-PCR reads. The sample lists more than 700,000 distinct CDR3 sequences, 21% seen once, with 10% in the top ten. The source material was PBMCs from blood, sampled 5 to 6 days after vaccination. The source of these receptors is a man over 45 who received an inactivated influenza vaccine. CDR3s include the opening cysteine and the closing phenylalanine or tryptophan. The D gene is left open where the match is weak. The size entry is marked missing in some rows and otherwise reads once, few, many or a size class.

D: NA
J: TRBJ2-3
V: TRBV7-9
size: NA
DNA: TGTGCCAGCAGCCGAGGTGTCACAGATACGCAGTATTTT
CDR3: CASSRGVTDTQYF

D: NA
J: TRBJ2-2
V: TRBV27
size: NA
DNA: TGTGCCAGCAGCCCATTCGGGACCTTTAATACCGGGGAGCTGTTTTTT
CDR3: CASSPFGTFNTGELFF

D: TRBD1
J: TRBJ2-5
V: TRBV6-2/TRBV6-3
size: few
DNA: TGTGCCAGCAGTTCCAGGGGGCCGGAGACCCAGTACTTC
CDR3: CASSSRGPETQYF

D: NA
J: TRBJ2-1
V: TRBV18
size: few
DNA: TGTGCCAGCTCACCACCTCGGCAAGGTTCCGAGCAGTTCTTC
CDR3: CASSPPRQGSEQFF

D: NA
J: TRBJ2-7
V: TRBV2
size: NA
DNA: TGTGCCAGCAGCGCTGAGCTAGGAAGCTCCTACGAGCAGTACTTC
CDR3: CASSAELGSSYEQYF

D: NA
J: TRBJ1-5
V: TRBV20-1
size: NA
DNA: TGCAGTGCCCCTTTTGGTTATAGCAATCAGCCCCAGCATTTT
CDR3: CSAPFGYSNQPQHF

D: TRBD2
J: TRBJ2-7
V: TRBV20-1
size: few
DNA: TGCAGTGCTAGACTAGCGGGAGACGAGCAGTACTTC
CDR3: CSARLAGDEQYF

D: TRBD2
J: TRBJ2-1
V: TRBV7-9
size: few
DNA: TGTGCCAGCAGCCTTAGCGGGGTTGATGAGCAGTTCTTC
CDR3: CASSLSGVDEQFF

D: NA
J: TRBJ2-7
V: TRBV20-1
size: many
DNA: TGCAGTGCTAGCTTAGGCTACTACGAGCAGTACTTC
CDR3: CSASLGYYEQYF

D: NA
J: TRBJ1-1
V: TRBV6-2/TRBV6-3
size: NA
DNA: TGTGCCAGCAGTTATTCCCCCCAGGAGGCGGGTATGAACACTGAAGCTTTCTTT
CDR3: CASSYSPQEAGMNTEAFF

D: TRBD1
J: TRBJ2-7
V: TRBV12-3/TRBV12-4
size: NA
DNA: TGTGCCAGCAGTGGAGGGGACAGGGATTACGAGCAGTACTTC
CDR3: CASSGGDRDYEQYF

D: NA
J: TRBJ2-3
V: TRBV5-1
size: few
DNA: TGCGCCAGCAGCTTGGGAGACAGGGAGGCGCAGTATTTT
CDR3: CASSLGDREAQYF

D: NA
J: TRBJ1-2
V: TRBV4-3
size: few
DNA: TGCGCCAGCAGCCAGGAAAACCTCTATGGCTACACCTTC
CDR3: CASSQENLYGYTF

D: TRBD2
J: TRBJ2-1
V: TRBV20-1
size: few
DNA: TGCAGTGCTAGAGATAACGGCGGGAGGGCCATTAATGAGCAGTTCTTC
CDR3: CSARDNGGRAINEQFF

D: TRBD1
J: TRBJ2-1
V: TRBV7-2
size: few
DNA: TGTGCCAGCAGCTTAGACAGGGGGCGCAATGAGCAGTTCTTC
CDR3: CASSLDRGRNEQFF

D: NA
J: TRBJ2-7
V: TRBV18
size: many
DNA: TGTGCCAGCTCACCGGTTCGGGACGAGCAGTACTTC
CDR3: CASSPVRDEQYF

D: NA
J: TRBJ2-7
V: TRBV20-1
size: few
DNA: TGCAGTGCTTATTTAGTCTACGAGCAGTACTTC
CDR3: CSAYLVYEQYF

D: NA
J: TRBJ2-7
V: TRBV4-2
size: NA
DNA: TGTGCCAGCAGCCAAGATACTTATACCTACGAGCAGTACTTC
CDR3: CASSQDTYTYEQYF

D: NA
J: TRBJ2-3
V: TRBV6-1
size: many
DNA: TGTGCCAGCAGTGAACATTCGGCGGTTAGCACAGATACGCAGTATTTT
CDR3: CASSEHSAVSTDTQYF

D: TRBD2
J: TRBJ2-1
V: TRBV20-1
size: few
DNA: TGCAGTGCTAGGATACCAGCGGGAGGGCAGTTCTTC
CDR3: CSARIPAGGQFF